This passage covers 29 T cell receptor beta chains from one sample sequenced in a study of cytomegalovirus exposure and HLA in healthy donors. The primer mix had 60 Vbeta and 13 Jbeta primers. Libraries were prepared by immunoSEQ multiplex PCR; TCRdb keeps only in-frame clonotypes and omits some of them. The profile shows approximately 130,000 clones, about 85% of them singletons. Sequenced material: PBMCs. The source of these receptors is a woman aged 30 to 39 in good health and CMV-seropositive.

The chain carries TRBV4-1 and TRBJ2-5, with a tentative D call TRBD2 (7 bases). The germline CDR1 and CDR2 sequences are MGHRA and YSYEKL. The CDR3 length is 16 residues. V was cut by 1 base and J by 5 bases, with 17 bases left in between. This CDR3 is CASSQGEGRGWETQYF. In nucleotides, the CDR3 is TGCGCCAGCAGCCAAGGGGAGGGCAGGGGATGGGAGACCCAGTACTTC.

The chain combines TRBV5-4 with TRBJ2-5, with 14 bases that match TRBD2. Losses at the gene ends were 4 bases for V and 3 bases for J; bases not matched to a gene: 8. CDR3 length: 17 residues. Per germline, CDR1 SGHNT and CDR2 YYREEE (reference sequence). The CDR3 region is CASSVRTSGRIKETQYF. CDR3 sequence (DNA): TGTGCCAGCAGCGTTAGGACTAGCGGGAGGATAAAAGAGACCCAGTACTTC.

V and J are TRBV6-1 and TRBJ1-1; D is unresolved. Looked up from germline, CDR1 is MNHNS and CDR2 is SASEGT. This CDR3 contains 13 residues. V gave up 4 bases and J gave up 2 bases, with 8 bases separating them. In nucleotides, the CDR3 is TGTGCCAGCAGTGTCTCGGGTAACACTGAAGCTTTCTTT. This translates into CASSVSGNTEAFF.

The CDR3 loop reads CASSDGRAGELFF. Written as DNA, the CDR3 is TGTGCCAGCAGTGACGGGCGGGCCGGGGAGCTGTTTTTT. The genes are TRBV2 and TRBJ2-2; TRBD2 might be the D (5 bases). The CDR3 sequence is 13 residues long. Germline V gene sequence: CDR1 SNHLY, CDR2 FYNNEI. The V gene lost 3 bases and the J gene lost 6 bases, with 8 bases spanning the gap.

As DNA, the CDR3 is TGTGCCAGCAGCTTTGCGGACACCATATATTTT. It is translated as CASSFADTIYF. The chain uses TRBV5-4 and TRBJ1-3, with D hard to call. The V gene's germline CDR1 is SGHNT and CDR2 YYREEE (reference sequence). The germline V and J ends were trimmed by 2 bases and 8 bases, with 5 bases remaining between them. The CDR3 extends over 11 amino acids.

The chain combines TRBV28 with TRBJ1-4; tentatively, D is TRBD1 (5 bases). The germline CDR1 and CDR2 sequences are MDHEN and SYDVKM. The CDR3 totals 12 residues. Trimming took 11 bases from V and 0 from J, leaving 7 bases between them. The CDR3 sequence: CAAGATNEKLFF. In DNA, the CDR3 is TGTGCCGCGGGGGCAACTAATGAAAAACTGTTTTTT.

This clone was detected a few times. V gene TRBV5-1 combines with J gene TRBJ2-7; tentatively, D is TRBD2 (6 bases). The germline V gene encodes CDR1 SGHRS and CDR2 YFSETQ. This CDR3 spans 14 amino acids. Trimming cost V 4 bases and J 3 bases, with 14 bases left between them. CDR3 region: CASSAGTAHYEQYF. The CDR3 nucleotides are TGCGCCAGCAGCGCGGGGACTGCCCACTACGAGCAGTACTTC.

The chain uses TRBV25-1 and TRBJ1-1; a weak D match, TRBD1 (6 bases). The germline CDR1 and CDR2 sequences are MGHDK and SYGVNS. Trimming shortened V by 6 bases and J by 11 bases, and 13 bases separated the two germline ends. The CDR3 is 11 residues long. The CDR3 loop reads CASRGAGNAFF. The CDR3, as DNA: TGTGCCAGCAGGGGGGCAGGGAACGCTTTCTTT.

CDR3 DNA: TGTGCCAGCAGCCTCGGGACAGGAACCACAGATACGCAGTATTTT. Translation gives CASSLGTGTTDTQYF. This chain connects TRBV7-9 to TRBJ2-3; 8 nucleotides match TRBD1. V trimming: 5 bases; J trimming: 2 bases; junction bases outside the gene matches: 6. This CDR3 comprises 15 residues. Germline loops: CDR1 SEHNR, CDR2 FQNEAQ (reference sequence).

The chain links TRBV9 to TRBJ2-1; D is perhaps TRBD2 (5 bases). With 3 bases removed from V and 7 bases from J, the gap between germline ends came to 11 bases. The CDR3 contains 13 residues. Germline V lookup: CDR1 SGDLS, CDR2 YYNGEE. CDR3 region: CASSAAGVNEQFF. The CDR3 bases are TGTGCCAGCAGCGCGGCGGGTGTGAATGAGCAGTTCTTC.

This clone came up a few times. The V gene is TRBV10-3, the J gene TRBJ1-2; tentative D call: TRBD1 (5 bases). Germline values: CDR1 ENHRY, CDR2 SYGVKD. This CDR3 comprises 13 residues. V shed 6 bases and J shed 0 bases, with 8 bases lying between them. The CDR3: CAIRTESNYGYTF. In nucleotides, the CDR3 is TGTGCCATCAGGACAGAGTCTAACTATGGCTACACCTTC.

The V call is TRBV5-6, the J call TRBJ1-5; D not certain. V was shortened by 2 bases and J by 4 bases, with 4 bases between the two germline ends. This CDR3 has 12 amino acids. CDR1 is SGHDT and CDR2 is YYEEEE in the germline V gene. The DNA of the CDR3 is TGTGCCAGCAGCTTTGAGAATCAGCCCCAGCATTTT. It yields the protein CASSFENQPQHF. The complete variable domain, with remaining parts taken from reference TRBV5-6 and TRBJ1-5, reads DAGVTQSPTHLIKTRGQQVTLRCSPKSGHDTVSWYQQALGQGPQFIFQYYEEEERQRGNFPDRFSGHQFPNYSSELNVNALLLGDSALYLCASSFENQPQHFGDGTRLSIL.

The chain links TRBV10-1 to TRBJ2-7; 10 bases line up with TRBD2. Germline V gene sequence: CDR1 WNHNN, CDR2 SYGVQD (reference sequence). V was pared by 3 bases and J by 4 bases, with 3 bases of the junction left unmatched. CDR3 length: 14 amino acids. CDR3 in amino acids: CASSEAGGGYEQYF. The CDR3 DNA follows: TGCGCCAGCAGTGAAGCGGGAGGGGGGTACGAGCAGTACTTC.

This clone was seen only once. V is TRBV28 and J is TRBJ1-3, with no clear D. The V gene lost 4 bases and the J gene lost 2 bases, with 12 bases spanning the gap. Per the germline V gene, CDR1 is MDHEN and CDR2 is SYDVKM. This CDR3 is 15 amino acids long. CDR3 bases: TGTGCCAGCAGTTCCCCACGGGGTCCTGGAAACACCATATATTTT. Translated: CASSSPRGPGNTIYF.

This rearrangement joins TRBV7-9 to TRBJ2-3, with D possibly being TRBD1 (6 bases). The CDR3 length is 15 residues. The V end was cut by 3 bases, the J end by 4 bases, with 14 bases between. The germline CDR1 and CDR2 sequences are SEHNR and FQNEAQ (reference sequence). CDR3 residues: CASSFRQGNSDTQYF. In nucleotides, the CDR3 is TGTGCCAGCAGCTTCCGCCAGGGGAACTCAGATACGCAGTATTTT.

The V and J genes are TRBV2 and TRBJ2-4; unclear D gene. V was shortened by 1 base and J by 0 bases, with 10 bases between the two germline ends. The CDR3 consists of 16 residues. Germline V CDR1 and CDR2: SNHLY, FYNNEI. The CDR3 here is CASSEGRSLAKNIQYF. CDR3 DNA sequence: TGTGCCAGCAGTGAAGGCAGGTCCTTAGCCAAAAACATTCAGTACTTC.

The CDR3 nucleotides read TGTGCCAGCATTTTGTCCTTCTCGGGGGTTGAAGCTTTCTTT. This encodes CASILSFSGVEAFF. The V call is TRBV28, the J call TRBJ1-1; D perhaps matches TRBD1 (5 bases). The ends were cut back, 7 bases at V and 7 bases at J, with 19 bases in the middle. Per the germline V gene, CDR1 is MDHEN and CDR2 is SYDVKM. This CDR3 has 14 residues.

The rearrangement links TRBV5-1 to TRBJ2-2, with 8 bases identical to TRBD1. Germline V gene sequence: CDR1 SGHRS, CDR2 YFSETQ. Losses at the gene ends were 4 bases for V and 7 bases for J; bases not matched to a gene: 15. The CDR3 has 17 residues. CDR3 sequence reads: CASSPGPVDRGIGELFF. The CDR3, as DNA: TGCGCCAGCAGCCCCGGGCCCGTTGACAGGGGAATCGGGGAGCTGTTTTTT.

The rearrangement joins TRBV5-8 to TRBJ2-7, with TRBD2 as a possible D gene (7 bases). V was pared by 4 bases and J by 2 bases, with 16 bases between. CDR1 and CDR2 from the germline V gene are SGHTS and YDEGEE. CDR3 length: 15 amino acids. The CDR3 here is CASSLRGGGTYEQYF. The CDR3 DNA reads as TGTGCCAGCAGCCTCAGGGGAGGGGGGACCTACGAGCAGTACTTC.

This clone was detected only once. This rearrangement joins TRBV28 to TRBJ2-5, with 8 bases lining up with TRBD1. This CDR3 has 15 residues. Germline CDR1 reads MDHEN; CDR2 reads SYDVKM. With 2 bases clipped from V and 1 base from J, the junction kept 3 bases outside the gene matches. Here the CDR3 reads CASSLNGQGQETQYF. The CDR3 DNA is TGTGCCAGCAGTTTAAACGGACAGGGCCAAGAGACCCAGTACTTC. Variable domain in full (rest from reference TRBV28 and TRBJ2-5): DVKVTQSSRYLVKRTGEKVFLECVQDMDHENMFWYRQDPGLGLRLIYFSYDVKMKEKGDIPEGYSVSREKKERFSLILESASTNQTSMYLCASSLNGQGQETQYFGPGTRLLVL.

The J gene is TRBJ2-1, the V gene TRBV28; 7 bases are a match to TRBD2. V dropped 5 bases and J dropped 4; count of bases not matched to a gene: 11. The CDR3 runs 16 residues. Per germline, CDR1 MDHEN and CDR2 SYDVKM. The CDR3 spells CASSTRAGRGYNEQFF. For the CDR3, the DNA is TGTGCCAGCAGTACCCGAGCCGGGCGGGGGTACAATGAGCAGTTCTTC.

The chain recombines TRBV28 with TRBJ2-3, with a possible D match to TRBD1 (6 bases). This CDR3 comprises 15 residues. Germline values: CDR1 MDHEN, CDR2 SYDVKM. V was cut by 4 bases and J by 4 bases, with 15 bases left in between. The chain's CDR3 is CASSSAGVGPDTQYF. Here the CDR3 DNA reads TGTGCCAGCAGTTCTGCAGGGGTAGGGCCAGATACGCAGTATTTT. The whole variable domain, filled in from reference TRBV28 and TRBJ2-3, reads DVKVTQSSRYLVKRTGEKVFLECVQDMDHENMFWYRQDPGLGLRLIYFSYDVKMKEKGDIPEGYSVSREKKERFSLILESASTNQTSMYLCASSSAGVGPDTQYFGPGTRLTVL.

This chain links TRBV28 with TRBJ1-1; 8 bases are shared with TRBD1. CDR1 and CDR2 (germline): MDHEN, SYDVKM. CDR3 length: 15 residues. After removal of 5 bases from V and 1 base from J, the junction contained 6 bases not matched to a gene. The CDR3 here is CASSLPGTGNTEAFF. DNA of the CDR3: TGTGCCAGCAGTCTCCCAGGGACAGGGAACACTGAAGCTTTCTTT.

This clone came up once. J is TRBJ2-7 and V is TRBV30; D is ambiguous. V lost 1 base and J lost 6, with 10 bases in between. Germline V gives CDR1 GTSNPN, CDR2 SVGIG (reference sequence). The CDR3 covers 12 residues. CDR3 DNA sequence: TGTGCCTGGAGTGAACCCTTCGGCGAGCAGTACTTC. Its protein product is CAWSEPFGEQYF.

The genes are TRBV30 and TRBJ1-6; TRBD1 matches 8 bases. The CDR3 spans 14 residues. Looked up from germline, CDR1 is GTSNPN and CDR2 is SVGIG (reference sequence). V lost 0 bases, J lost 11 bases, and 6 bases stayed unmatched. The CDR3 loop reads CAWSVGQGVAPLHF. CDR3 DNA: TGTGCCTGGAGTGTAGGACAGGGAGTAGCACCCCTCCACTTT.

V usage is TRBV5-1 and J usage is TRBJ2-7, with 7 bases aligning to TRBD1. The CDR3 is 16 amino acids. V gave up 6 bases and J gave up 0 bases; unmatched junction bases: 12. Germline V CDR1 and CDR2: SGHRS, YFSETQ. The CDR3 protein is CASKVEGGRASYEQYF. CDR3 in DNA: TGCGCCAGCAAAGTCGAAGGGGGCCGCGCCTCCTACGAGCAGTACTTC. Full variable domain (remainder filled in from reference TRBV5-1 and TRBJ2-7): KAGVTQTPRYLIKTRGQQVTLSCSPISGHRSVSWYQQTPGQGLQFLFEYFSETQRNKGNFPGRFSGRQFSNSRSEMNVSTLELGDSALYLCASKVEGGRASYEQYFGPGTRLTVT.

The chain recombines TRBV6-6 with TRBJ2-5; TRBD2 matches 9 bases. The J segment lost 5 bases and the V segment lost 6 bases, leaving 4 bases of the junction unmatched. The V gene's germline CDR1 is MNHNY and CDR2 SVGAGI (reference sequence). The CDR3 spans 13 residues. The CDR3 nucleotides are TGTGCCAGCAGCCTAGCGGGAAGGGAGACCCAGTACTTC. This codes for CASSLAGRETQYF.

This chain connects TRBV11-2 to TRBJ2-7, with 9 nucleotides matching TRBD2. The V gene's germline CDR1 is SGHAT and CDR2 FQNNGV. Germline trimming cut 5 bases from V and 4 bases from J; bases unmatched to any gene: 15. There are 17 residues in the CDR3. CDR3 coding DNA: TGTGCCAGCAGCCCCAGGAATAGGCGGGGGGGCCGGTACGAGCAGTACTTC. Its translation: CASSPRNRRGGRYEQYF.

CDR3: CASSRGTTYEQYF. CDR3 bases: TGTGCCAGCAGCCGCGGGACCACCTACGAGCAGTACTTC. The chain joins TRBV5-4 to TRBJ2-7, with D possibly being TRBD2 (6 bases). V was cut by 4 bases and J by 2 bases, with 10 bases left in between. The V gene's germline CDR1 is SGHNT and CDR2 YYREEE (reference sequence). This CDR3 region has 13 residues.